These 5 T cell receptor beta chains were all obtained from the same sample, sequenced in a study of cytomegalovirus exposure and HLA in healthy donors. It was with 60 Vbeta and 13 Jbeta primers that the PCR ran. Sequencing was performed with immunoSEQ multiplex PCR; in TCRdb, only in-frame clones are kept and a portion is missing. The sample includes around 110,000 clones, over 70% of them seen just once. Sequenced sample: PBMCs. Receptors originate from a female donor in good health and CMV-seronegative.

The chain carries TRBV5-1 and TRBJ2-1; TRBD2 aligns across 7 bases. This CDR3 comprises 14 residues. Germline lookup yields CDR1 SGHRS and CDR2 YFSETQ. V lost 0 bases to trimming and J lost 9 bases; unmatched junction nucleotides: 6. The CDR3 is CASSLVAGAGEQFF. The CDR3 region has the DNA TGCGCCAGCAGCTTGGTTGCGGGAGCGGGTGAGCAGTTCTTC.

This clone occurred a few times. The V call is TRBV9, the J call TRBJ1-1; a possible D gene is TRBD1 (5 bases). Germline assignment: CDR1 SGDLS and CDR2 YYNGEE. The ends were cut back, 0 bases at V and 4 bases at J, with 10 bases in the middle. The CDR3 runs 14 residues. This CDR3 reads CASSVEGLGTEAFF. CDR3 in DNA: TGTGCCAGCAGCGTAGAGGGGCTGGGCACTGAAGCTTTCTTT.

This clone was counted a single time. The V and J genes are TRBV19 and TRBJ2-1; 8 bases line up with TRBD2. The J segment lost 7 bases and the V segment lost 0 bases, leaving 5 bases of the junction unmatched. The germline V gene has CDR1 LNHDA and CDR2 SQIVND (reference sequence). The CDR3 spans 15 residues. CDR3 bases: TGTGCCAGTAGTATAGATACGGGAGGGCGTAATGAGCAGTTCTTC. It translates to CASSIDTGGRNEQFF.

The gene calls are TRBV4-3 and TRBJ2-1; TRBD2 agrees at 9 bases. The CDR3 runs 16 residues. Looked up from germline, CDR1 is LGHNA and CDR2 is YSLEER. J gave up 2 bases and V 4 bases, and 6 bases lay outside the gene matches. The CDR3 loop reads CASSRALAGTYNEQFF. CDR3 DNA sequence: TGCGCCAGCAGCCGAGCCCTAGCGGGGACCTACAATGAGCAGTTCTTC.

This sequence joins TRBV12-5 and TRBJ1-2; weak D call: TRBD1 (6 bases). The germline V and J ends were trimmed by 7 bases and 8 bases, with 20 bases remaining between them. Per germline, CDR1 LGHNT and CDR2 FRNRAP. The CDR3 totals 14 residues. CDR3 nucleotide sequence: TGTGCTAGTGCCCTGGGTTCAGGGGTTGGAGGCTACACCTTC. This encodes CASALGSGVGGYTF.